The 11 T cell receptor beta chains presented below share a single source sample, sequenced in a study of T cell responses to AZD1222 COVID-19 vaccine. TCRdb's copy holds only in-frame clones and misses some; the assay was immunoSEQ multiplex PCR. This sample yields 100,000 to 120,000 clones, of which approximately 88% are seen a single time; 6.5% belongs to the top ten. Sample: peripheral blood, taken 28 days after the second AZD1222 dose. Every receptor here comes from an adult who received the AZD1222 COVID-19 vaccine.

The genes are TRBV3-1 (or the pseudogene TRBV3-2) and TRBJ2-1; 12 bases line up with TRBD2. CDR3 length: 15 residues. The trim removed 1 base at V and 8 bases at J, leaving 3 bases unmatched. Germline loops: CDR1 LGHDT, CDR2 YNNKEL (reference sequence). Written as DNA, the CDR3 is TGTGCCAGCAGCCAAGCAACTAGCGGGGGGTATGAGCAGTTCTTC. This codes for CASSQATSGGYEQFF.

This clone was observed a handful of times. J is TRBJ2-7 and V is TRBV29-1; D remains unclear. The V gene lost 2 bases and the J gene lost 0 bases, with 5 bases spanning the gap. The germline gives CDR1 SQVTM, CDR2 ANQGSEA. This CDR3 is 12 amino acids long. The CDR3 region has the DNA TGCAGCGTTGAAATTTCCTCCTACGAGCAGTACTTC. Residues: CSVEISSYEQYF.

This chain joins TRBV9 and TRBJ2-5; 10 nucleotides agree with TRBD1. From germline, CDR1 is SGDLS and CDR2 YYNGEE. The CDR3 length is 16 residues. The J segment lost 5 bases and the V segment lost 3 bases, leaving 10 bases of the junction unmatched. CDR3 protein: CASSERDRGVGETQYF. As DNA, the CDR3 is TGTGCCAGCAGCGAGAGGGACAGGGGAGTGGGGGAGACCCAGTACTTC.

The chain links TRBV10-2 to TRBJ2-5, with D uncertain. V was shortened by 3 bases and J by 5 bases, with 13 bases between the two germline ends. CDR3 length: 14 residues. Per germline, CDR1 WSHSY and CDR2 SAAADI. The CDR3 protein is CASSEPDVAETQYF. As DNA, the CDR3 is TGCGCCAGCAGTGAACCGGACGTGGCGGAGACCCAGTACTTC.

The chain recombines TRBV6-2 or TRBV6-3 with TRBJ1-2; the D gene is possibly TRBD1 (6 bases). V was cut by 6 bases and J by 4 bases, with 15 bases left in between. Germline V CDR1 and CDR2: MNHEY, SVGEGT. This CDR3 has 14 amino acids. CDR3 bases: TGTGCCAGCAGCCACCGAGGGGGACTCTATGGCTACACCTTC. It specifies CASSHRGGLYGYTF.

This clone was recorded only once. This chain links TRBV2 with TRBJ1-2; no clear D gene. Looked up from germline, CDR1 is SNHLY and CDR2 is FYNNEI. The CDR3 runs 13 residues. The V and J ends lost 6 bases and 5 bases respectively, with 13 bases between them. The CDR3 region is CASSEGGRYGYTF. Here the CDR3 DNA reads TGTGCCAGCAGCGAGGGCGGGCGTTATGGCTACACCTTC.

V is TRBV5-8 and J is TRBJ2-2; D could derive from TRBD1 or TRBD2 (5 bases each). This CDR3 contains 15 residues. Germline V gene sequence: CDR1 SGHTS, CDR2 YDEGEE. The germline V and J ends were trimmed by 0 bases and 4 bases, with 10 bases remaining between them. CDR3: CASSLGWGSTGELFF. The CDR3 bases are TGTGCCAGCAGCTTGGGATGGGGGAGCACCGGGGAGCTGTTTTTT. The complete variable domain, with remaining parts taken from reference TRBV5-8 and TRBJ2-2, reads EAGVTQSPTHLIKTRGQQATLRCSPISGHTSVYWYQQALGLGLQFLLWYDEGEERNRGNFPPRFSGRQFPNYSSELNVNALELEDSALYLCASSLGWGSTGELFFGEGSRLTVL.

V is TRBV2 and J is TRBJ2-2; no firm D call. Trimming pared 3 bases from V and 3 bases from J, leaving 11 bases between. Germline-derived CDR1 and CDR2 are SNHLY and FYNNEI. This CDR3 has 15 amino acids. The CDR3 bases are TGTGCCAGCAGTGAGCACCGGGTAGACACCGGGGAGCTGTTTTTT. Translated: CASSEHRVDTGELFF.

This CDR3 reads CASSMRMVRVPAKNIQYF. CDR3 bases: TGTGCCAGCAGCATGCGAATGGTAAGGGTACCAGCCAAAAACATTCAGTACTTC. The chain joins TRBV21-1 to TRBJ2-4. TRBV21-1 is termed a pseudogene. The CDR3 loop spans 18 amino acids.

DNA of the CDR3: TGTGCCAGCAGCAAAAGCTCATTAAAATGGGGACAGGGGGTATGTGACACTGAAGCTTTCTTT. It encodes CASSKSSLKWGQGVCDTEAFF. The chain joins TRBV21-1 to TRBJ1-1; TRBD1, the table's D call, lacks a check against the DNA. TRBV21-1 has pseudogene status. This CDR3 spans 21 amino acids.

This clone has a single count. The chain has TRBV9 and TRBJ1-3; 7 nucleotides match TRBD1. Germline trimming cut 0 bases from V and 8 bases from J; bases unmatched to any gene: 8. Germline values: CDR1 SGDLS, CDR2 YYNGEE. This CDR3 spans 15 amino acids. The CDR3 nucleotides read TGTGCCAGCAGCGTAGGGGGTCAGGGGGAGGACACCATATATTTT. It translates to CASSVGGQGEDTIYF.